This T cell receptor (beta chain) comes out of a study of cytomegalovirus exposure and HLA in healthy donors. Germline-derived CDR1 and CDR2 are SGHTA and FQGNSA. The CDR3 spans 17 residues. Trimming cost V 1 base and J 4 bases, with 17 bases left between them. PCR was performed using 60 Vbeta and 13 Jbeta primers. TCRdb's copy holds only in-frame clones and misses some; the assay was immunoSEQ multiplex PCR. This sample has about 160,000 clones, with around 76% found just once. Note on this clone: Its specificity is not known.

Regarding the study as a whole: Presence/absence analyses assumed roughly uniform sequencing depth across donors. A classifier reportedly called cytomegalovirus status with high sensitivity and specificity. The CMV antigen specificity of a few CMV-associated chains was confirmed through in vitro analysis. Across donors, most TCRs were seen rarely, yet some public ones were widespread.

Source material: PBMCs. This rearrangement joins TRBV7-2 to TRBJ1-5; D is possibly TRBD1 (6 bases). The sequence derives from a man aged 60-69 years in good health and CMV-seronegative. CDR3 region: CASSLVGGGQGNQPQHF. CDR3 nucleotide sequence: TGTGCCAGCAGCTTAGTAGGCGGGGGGCAAGGTAATCAGCCCCAGCATTTT.